The rows below give T cell receptor beta chains drawn from one sample of a study of T cell responses to AZD1222 COVID-19 vaccine. This table comes from immunoSEQ multiplex PCR, and its TCRdb copy is limited to in-frame clones, with some not included. The repertoire holds about 78,000 clones, with 87% as singletons. The source was peripheral blood, collected on day 0 of AZD1222 vaccination. The receptors were gathered from an adult in good health. CDR3s include the opening cysteine and the closing phenylalanine or tryptophan. D genes are given only for firm matches. Size is stated for part of the rows, as once, few or many counts, or as a class when the clone is expanded.

j_gene | abundance | len | d_gene | v_gene | CDR3aa | CDR3nt
TRBJ2-4 | - | 16 | - | TRBV5-3 | CARSPWWGLAKNIQYF | TGTGCCAGAAGCCCCTGGTGGGGCTTAGCCAAAAACATTCAGTACTTC
TRBJ2-3 | - | 16 | TRBD2 | TRBV11-3 | CASSSGTSGSTDTQYF | TGTGCCAGCAGCTCCGGGACTAGCGGGAGCACAGATACGCAGTATTTT
TRBJ1-3 | - | 14 | TRBD1 | TRBV29-1 | CSAGQGSSGNTIYF | TGCAGCGCGGGACAGGGGAGCTCTGGAAACACCATATATTTT
TRBJ1-4 | once | 13 | - | TRBV2 | CASSESGWEKLFF | TGTGCCAGCAGTGAAAGCGGTTGGGAAAAACTGTTTTTT
TRBJ2-1 | - | 14 | - | TRBV10-1 | CASSESLEGPPRFF | TGCGCCAGCAGTGAGTCCCTGGAGGGGCCGCCTCGGTTCTTC
TRBJ2-1 | - | 14 | - | TRBV9 | CASSEFPAVNEQFF | TGTGCCAGCAGCGAGTTTCCCGCGGTTAATGAGCAGTTCTTC
TRBJ2-5 | - | 13 | - | TRBV30 | CAWSRGDRETQYF | TGTGCCTGGAGTAGGGGTGATCGAGAGACCCAGTACTTC
TRBJ2-7 | - | 12 | - | TRBV12-3/TRBV12-4 | CASSLARVEQYF | TGTGCCAGCAGTTTAGCCAGGGTCGAGCAGTACTTC
TRBJ2-1 | - | 16 | TRBD2 | TRBV2 | CASSVRTSGTDNEQFF | TGTGCCAGCAGTGTAAGGACTAGCGGGACCGACAATGAGCAGTTCTTC
TRBJ1-1 | - | 13 | - | TRBV2 | CASTDVPNTEAFF | TGTGCCAGCACAGATGTCCCGAACACTGAAGCTTTCTTT
TRBJ1-5 | - | 15 | - | TRBV7-2 | CASSLGRPGSQPQHF | TGTGCCAGCAGCTTAGGGCGGCCGGGGAGTCAGCCCCAGCATTTT
TRBJ1-2 | - | 14 | - | TRBV10-2 | CASSDSQAAYGYTF | TGCGCCAGCAGTGACTCACAGGCGGCGTATGGCTACACCTTC
TRBJ1-1 | - | 14 | - | TRBV5-1 | CASSGLPGNTEAFF | TGCGCCAGCAGCGGACTTCCAGGGAACACTGAAGCTTTCTTT
TRBJ1-4 | - | 15 | - | TRBV7-9 | CASSTYRRPFEKLFF | TGTGCCAGCAGCACATACAGGAGGCCCTTCGAAAAACTGTTTTTT
TRBJ1-1 | few | 15 | - | TRBV5-1 | CASSLGSGSGTEAFF | TGCGCCAGCAGCTTGGGGTCGGGGTCGGGCACTGAAGCTTTCTTT
TRBJ1-5 | - | 14 | - | TRBV19 | CASRRGGGNQPQHF | TGTGCCAGTAGGAGAGGGGGGGGAAATCAGCCCCAGCATTTT
TRBJ1-2 | - | 15 | - | TRBV7-9 | CASSLIVGQLDGYTF | TGTGCCAGCAGCCTCATAGTGGGGCAATTGGATGGCTACACCTTC
TRBJ2-5 | - | 13 | - | TRBV7-2 | CASSTPEGKTQYF | TGTGCCAGCAGCACGCCCGAGGGGAAGACCCAGTACTTC
TRBJ1-2 | - | 14 | - | TRBV7-2 | CASISGGTNYGYTF | TGTGCCAGCATCTCCGGGGGGACCAACTATGGCTACACCTTC
TRBJ1-6 | - | 18 | - | TRBV2 | CASTKTGAFRSYNSPLHF | TGTGCCAGCACGAAGACGGGAGCGTTTCGGTCCTATAATTCACCCCTCCACTTT
TRBJ1-6 | - | 16 | - | TRBV15 | CATSREQGSHNSPLHF | TGTGCCACCAGCAGAGAGCAGGGCAGCCATAATTCACCCCTCCACTTT
TRBJ2-3 | - | 18 | TRBD2 | TRBV7-8 | CASSSYRLAGGGRATQYF | TGTGCCAGCAGCTCCTACCGACTAGCGGGAGGTGGTAGGGCTACGCAGTATTTT
TRBJ1-3 | - | 14 | TRBD1 | TRBV7-2 | CASSLQGAGNTIYF | TGTGCCAGCAGCTTACAGGGGGCTGGAAACACCATATATTTT
TRBJ2-5 | few | 16 | TRBD1 | TRBV5-1 | CASSLVGTDLQETQYF | TGCGCCAGCAGCTTGGTTGGGACAGATCTCCAAGAGACCCAGTACTTC
TRBJ2-7 | - | 16 | TRBD1 | TRBV27 | CASSLFVGQGPMEQYF | TGTGCCAGCAGTTTATTCGTAGGACAGGGCCCTATGGAGCAGTACTTC
TRBJ1-5 | - | 13 | - | TRBV6-5 | CASSYSRDQPQHF | TGTGCCAGCAGTTATTCGCGGGATCAGCCCCAGCATTTT
TRBJ1-6 | - | 14 | - | TRBV6-1 | CASSDAAHSSPLHF | TGTGCCAGCAGTGATGCGGCCCACAGTTCACCCCTCCACTTT
TRBJ1-2 | - | 15 | - | TRBV21-1 | CASKGRQGGKYGYTF | TGTGCCAGCAAGGGCAGACAGGGAGGGAAATATGGCTACACCTTC
TRBJ2-1 | - | 16 | - | TRBV4-1 | CASSQEIKSSYNEQFF | TGCGCCAGCAGCCAAGAAATCAAGAGCTCCTACAATGAGCAGTTCTTC
TRBJ1-2 | - | 15 | TRBD1 | TRBV18 | CASSPPTGGIYGYTF | TGTGCCAGCTCACCACCGACAGGGGGGATCTATGGCTACACCTTC
TRBJ2-7 | - | 15 | - | TRBV18 | CASSPPGHSSYEQYF | TGTGCCAGCTCACCCCCGGGACATAGTTCCTACGAGCAGTACTTC